The rows below give T cell receptor beta chains drawn from one sample of a study of shared T cell receptors in the human thymus. The repertoire was sequenced with immunoSEQ multiplex PCR; TCRdb's copy has only in-frame clones and lacks some. The table records over 350,000 clones, just under 95% of them present only once. The material sequenced was thymocytes. The receptors originated from a human donor. Each CDR3 is given with its conserved first and last residue. The D gene is left open where the match is weak. Not every row has a clone size; where given, it reads once, few, many or a size class.

J gene,D gene,V gene,clone size,CDR3 protein,CDR3 DNA
TRBJ2-2,TRBD1,TRBV19,.,CASSTPGTGEVWDTGELFF,TGTGCCAGTAGTACCCCCGGGACAGGGGAGGTTTGGGACACCGGGGAGCTGTTTTTT
TRBJ2-1,.,TRBV6-5,.,CASSYSRSSYNEQFF,TGTGCCAGCAGTTACTCCAGGAGCTCCTACAATGAGCAGTTCTTC
TRBJ2-1,TRBD2,TRBV5-6,.,CASSLELGLADSYNEQFF,TGTGCCAGCAGTTTAGAGTTGGGGCTAGCGGATTCCTACAATGAGCAGTTCTTC
TRBJ1-1,.,TRBV6-5,.,CASRKTRGTEAFF,TGTGCCAGCAGAAAGACACGGGGCACTGAAGCTTTCTTT
TRBJ1-1,TRBD1,TRBV7-4,.,CASSSLTGLKAEAFF,TGTGCCAGCAGCTCTTTGACAGGGCTGAAGGCTGAAGCTTTCTTT
TRBJ2-7,.,TRBV28,.,CASSLCNTSGRVGVLGRSGEQYF,TGTGCCAGCAGTTTATGCAATACCTCCGGTAGGGTGGGAGTCCTCGGTCGGTCGGGCGAGCAGTACTTC
TRBJ2-1,TRBD2,TRBV19,.,CASTPLAGYNEQFF,TGTGCCAGTACCCCACTAGCGGGGTACAATGAGCAGTTCTTC
TRBJ1-1,.,TRBV5-4,.,CASSPQDRGSNTEAFF,TGTGCCAGCAGCCCGCAGGACAGAGGTTCGAACACTGAAGCTTTCTTT
TRBJ2-7,TRBD2,TRBV19,.,CASSIAAGGPHEQYF,TGTGCCAGTAGTATAGCGGCGGGAGGTCCCCACGAGCAGTACTTC
TRBJ2-7,TRBD2,TRBV28,.,CASSLRGKAYEQYF,TGTGCCAGCAGTTTGCGGGGGAAGGCCTACGAGCAGTACTTC
TRBJ2-3,.,TRBV14,.,CASSQGGTEADTQYF,TGTGCCAGCAGCCAAGGGGGGACCGAGGCAGATACGCAGTATTTT
TRBJ2-7,TRBD2,TRBV4-3,.,CASSQGFLRTSGRLDEQYF,TGCGCCAGCAGCCAAGGATTTCTCAGGACTAGCGGGAGGTTAGACGAGCAGTACTTC
TRBJ2-7,.,TRBV28,.,CASSPRTGDHEQYF,TGTGCCAGCAGTCCCCGGACGGGCGACCACGAGCAGTACTTC
TRBJ2-7,.,TRBV9,.,CASSAPRGLEQYF,TGTGCCAGCAGCGCTCCCCGGGGGTTGGAGCAGTACTTC
TRBJ2-2,TRBD2,TRBV27,.,CASSPRLAGGPLNTGELFF,TGTGCCAGCAGTCCGCGACTAGCGGGAGGGCCTTTGAACACCGGGGAGCTGTTTTTT
TRBJ2-2,.,TRBV28,.,CASSLWTVTGELFF,TGTGCCAGCAGTTTATGGACAGTCACCGGGGAGCTGTTTTTT
TRBJ2-7,TRBD2,TRBV7-6,once,CASSSRLAEGYEQYF,TGTGCCAGCAGCTCCCGACTAGCGGAGGGCTACGAGCAGTACTTC
TRBJ1-1,.,TRBV7-9,.,CASSSITTGNTEAFF,TGTGCCAGCAGCTCAATAACGACAGGGAACACTGAAGCTTTCTTT
TRBJ1-1,TRBD1,TRBV19,.,CASSAPGQPTNTEAFF,TGTGCCAGTAGTGCCCCGGGACAGCCAACGAACACTGAAGCTTTCTTT
TRBJ2-5,TRBD2,TRBV30,.,CAWSTRVMEREEVGGETQYF,TGTGCCTGGAGTACCCGCGTAATGGAACGGGAGGAGGTAGGAGGAGAGACCCAGTACTTC
TRBJ1-3,.,TRBV21-1,.,CASSKGEDTGFGNTIYF,TGTGCCAGCAGCAAAGGAGAGGACACTGGGTTTGGAAACACCATATATTTT
TRBJ2-1,TRBD2,TRBV27,.,CASSRAGTSYTYNEQFF,TGTGCCAGCAGTCGAGCCGGGACTAGCTACACCTACAATGAGCAGTTCTTC
TRBJ2-7,.,TRBV27,.,CASSFRADATYEQYF,TGTGCCAGCAGTTTCAGAGCGGATGCAACCTACGAGCAGTACTTC
TRBJ2-5,.,TRBV14,.,CASSQDHSGPGGETQYF,TGTGCCAGCAGCCAAGATCATAGCGGCCCAGGGGGAGAGACCCAGTACTTC
TRBJ2-2,TRBD2,TRBV12-5,.,CASGFGGRVTGELFF,TGTGCTAGTGGTTTTGGCGGGAGAGTAACCGGGGAGCTGTTTTTT
TRBJ2-7,TRBD2,TRBV6-6,.,CASSGTSGSMDEQYF,TGTGCCAGCAGCGGGACTAGCGGGAGTATGGACGAGCAGTACTTC
TRBJ2-1,.,TRBV12-5,.,CASGLPQAGRGEQFF,TGTGCTAGTGGTTTGCCTCAAGCGGGTAGGGGTGAGCAGTTCTTC
TRBJ1-4,.,TRBV27,once,CASHYSGGPSTNEKLFF,TGTGCCAGCCACTACTCTGGAGGGCCATCAACTAATGAAAAACTGTTTTTT
TRBJ1-2,.,TRBV29-1,.,CSVVGGGYGYTF,TGCAGCGTTGTAGGCGGTGGATATGGCTACACCTTC
TRBJ2-5,TRBD1,TRBV28,.,CATGKGQDQETQYF,TGTGCCACCGGAAAGGGACAGGACCAAGAGACCCAGTACTTC
TRBJ1-2,.,TRBV29-1,.,CSVEIASNQNYGYTF,TGCAGCGTTGAAATTGCCAGCAACCAAAACTATGGCTACACCTTC
TRBJ1-5,TRBD1,TRBV7-2,.,CASSPPGTDYSNQPQHF,TGTGCCAGCAGCCCCCCCGGGACAGACTATAGCAATCAGCCCCAGCATTTT
TRBJ2-2,.,TRBV7-9,.,CASSLTTQGHGELFF,TGTGCCAGCAGCTTAACAACCCAGGGACACGGGGAGCTGTTTTTT
TRBJ2-2,TRBD1,TRBV11-3,.,CASSLVLQGAGGELFF,TGTGCCAGCAGCTTAGTACTCCAGGGGGCAGGCGGGGAGCTGTTTTTT
TRBJ2-1,TRBD2,TRBV4-1,.,CASSQDPLADVNEQFF,TGCGCCAGCAGCCAAGATCCACTAGCGGACGTAAATGAGCAGTTCTTC
TRBJ1-1,.,TRBV27,once,CASSLSRGGEKTEAFF,TGTGCCAGCAGTTTATCGAGAGGGGGGGAAAAAACTGAAGCTTTCTTT
TRBJ2-7,TRBD2,TRBV10-3,.,CAGLDAKEYF,TGTGCCGGACTAGACGCCAAGGAGTACTTC
TRBJ2-7,TRBD2,TRBV28,.,CASSLGTSGRAWCEQYF,TGTGCCAGCAGTTTAGGGACTAGCGGGAGGGCCTGGTGCGAGCAGTACTTC
TRBJ1-1,.,TRBV11-3,once,CASSQVGATEAFF,TGTGCCAGCAGCCAAGTCGGGGCCACTGAAGCTTTCTTT
TRBJ1-2,TRBD1,TRBV4-3,.,CASSQAPRGAFYGYTF,TGCGCCAGCAGCCAAGCCCCCAGGGGGGCTTTCTACGGCTACACCTTC
TRBJ2-5,TRBD2,TRBV9,.,CASSVASSGLQETQYF,TGTGCCAGCAGCGTAGCGTCTAGCGGGCTCCAAGAGACCCAGTACTTC
TRBJ1-2,TRBD1,TRBV11-2,few,CASSSRQGVHYGYTF,TGTGCCAGCAGCTCTAGACAGGGGGTCCACTATGGCTACACCTTC
TRBJ2-1,TRBD1,TRBV27,.,CASRPEPGQGLSEQFF,TGTGCCAGCAGGCCGGAACCGGGACAGGGCCTCAGCGAGCAGTTCTTC
TRBJ1-2,.,TRBV19,.,CASSIRAYREFLYGYTF,TGTGCCAGTAGTATTAGGGCCTACAGGGAATTTCTATATGGCTACACCTTC
TRBJ2-4,.,TRBV27,.,CASRGDREGSKNIQYF,TGTGCCAGCAGAGGAGACAGGGAGGGGTCCAAAAACATTCAGTACTTC
TRBJ2-1,.,TRBV7-2,.,CASSPRDLFRYNEQFF,TGTGCCAGCAGCCCCCGAGACTTATTCCGATACAATGAGCAGTTCTTC
TRBJ2-5,.,TRBV28,.,CASSLCEPGIRETQYF,TGTGCCAGCAGTTTATGTGAACCGGGGATAAGAGAGACCCAGTACTTC
TRBJ1-3,.,TRBV2,few,CASTLSDESSGNTIYF,TGTGCCAGCACCCTTTCGGACGAGAGCTCTGGAAACACCATATATTTT
TRBJ2-3,.,TRBV12-1,.,CASSFVGTSGVSTDTQYF,TGTGCCAGCAGCTTTGTTGGGACTAGCGGAGTTAGCACAGATACGCAGTATTTT
TRBJ2-3,.,TRBV28,.,CASSPGRRDPTDTQYF,TGTGCCAGCAGTCCGGGTCGCCGGGACCCTACAGATACGCAGTATTTT
TRBJ1-1,.,TRBV7-4,.,CASSPEAYTEAFF,TGTGCCAGCAGCCCCGAGGCGTACACTGAAGCTTTCTTT
TRBJ2-3,TRBD2,TRBV9,.,CASGKAGEGRTDTQYF,TGTGCCAGCGGAAAGGCGGGGGAGGGCCGAACAGATACGCAGTATTTT